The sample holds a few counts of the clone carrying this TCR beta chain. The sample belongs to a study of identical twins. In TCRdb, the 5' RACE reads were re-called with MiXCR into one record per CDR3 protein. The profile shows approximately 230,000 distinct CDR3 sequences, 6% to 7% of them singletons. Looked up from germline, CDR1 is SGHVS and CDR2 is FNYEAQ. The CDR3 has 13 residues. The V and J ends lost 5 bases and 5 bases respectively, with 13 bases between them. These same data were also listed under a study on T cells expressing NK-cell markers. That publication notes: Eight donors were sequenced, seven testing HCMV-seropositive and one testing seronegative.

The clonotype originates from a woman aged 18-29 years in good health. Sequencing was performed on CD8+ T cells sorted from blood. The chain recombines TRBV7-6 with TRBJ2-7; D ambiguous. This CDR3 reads CASSHLLGNEQYF. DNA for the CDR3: TGTGCCAGCAGCCACTTACTGGGGAACGAGCAGTACTTC.